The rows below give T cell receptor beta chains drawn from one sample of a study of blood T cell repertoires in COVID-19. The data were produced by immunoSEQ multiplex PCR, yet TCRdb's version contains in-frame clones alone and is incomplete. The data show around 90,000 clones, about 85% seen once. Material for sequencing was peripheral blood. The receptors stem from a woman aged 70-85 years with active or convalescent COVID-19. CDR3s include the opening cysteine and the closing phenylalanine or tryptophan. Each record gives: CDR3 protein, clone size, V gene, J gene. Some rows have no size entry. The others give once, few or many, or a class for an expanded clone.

CDR3aa: CASSTRDTQYF
abundance: -
v_gene: TRBV7-2
j_gene: TRBJ2-3

CDR3aa: CASSELRGLGVADTQYF
abundance: -
v_gene: TRBV6-1
j_gene: TRBJ2-3

CDR3aa: CASSIQTGGWTEAFF
abundance: -
v_gene: TRBV19
j_gene: TRBJ1-1

CDR3aa: CASSLVGGAQETQYF
abundance: -
v_gene: TRBV7-2
j_gene: TRBJ2-5

CDR3aa: CASSPGDRGLSEQYF
abundance: -
v_gene: TRBV5-1
j_gene: TRBJ2-7

CDR3aa: CASSTLTSQETQYF
abundance: -
v_gene: TRBV25-1
j_gene: TRBJ2-5

CDR3aa: CASSPPRDRGFRETQYF
abundance: -
v_gene: TRBV18
j_gene: TRBJ2-5

CDR3aa: CSASDVSGRTDTQYF
abundance: few
v_gene: TRBV20-1
j_gene: TRBJ2-3

CDR3aa: CASRPMTGPRGEQYF
abundance: once
v_gene: TRBV2
j_gene: TRBJ2-7

CDR3aa: CASSYSMEGQFF
abundance: -
v_gene: TRBV6-2/TRBV6-3
j_gene: TRBJ2-1

CDR3aa: CASRHTQGAGTEAFF
abundance: -
v_gene: TRBV4-2
j_gene: TRBJ1-1

CDR3aa: CATRGQGAYEQFF
abundance: once
v_gene: TRBV27
j_gene: TRBJ2-1

CDR3aa: CASSLLSTRYEQYF
abundance: -
v_gene: TRBV28
j_gene: TRBJ2-7

CDR3aa: CASSFGGRGNTEAFF
abundance: -
v_gene: TRBV5-1
j_gene: TRBJ1-1

CDR3aa: CASSRDGTPNQPQHF
abundance: -
v_gene: TRBV2
j_gene: TRBJ1-5

CDR3aa: CASSLVVGTAYNEQFF
abundance: -
v_gene: TRBV7-2
j_gene: TRBJ2-1

CDR3aa: CASSAGSEDPPLHF
abundance: -
v_gene: TRBV18
j_gene: TRBJ1-6

CDR3aa: CASSPKRGSGNYGYTF
abundance: once
v_gene: TRBV7-2
j_gene: TRBJ1-2

CDR3aa: CASSYTPTYTDTQYF
abundance: -
v_gene: TRBV6-2/TRBV6-3
j_gene: TRBJ2-3

CDR3aa: CASSTGPSYEQYF
abundance: -
v_gene: TRBV18
j_gene: TRBJ2-7

CDR3aa: CASSQPGSAGNTIYF
abundance: -
v_gene: TRBV4-2
j_gene: TRBJ1-3

CDR3aa: CASRSGTGSRAFF
abundance: -
v_gene: TRBV28
j_gene: TRBJ1-1

CDR3aa: CASSPAGDTGELFF
abundance: -
v_gene: TRBV18
j_gene: TRBJ2-2

CDR3aa: CATSRDGTGEGTVTDTQYF
abundance: -
v_gene: TRBV15
j_gene: TRBJ2-3

CDR3aa: CASSLRFGVLNTEAFF
abundance: -
v_gene: TRBV11-2
j_gene: TRBJ1-1

CDR3aa: CASSFAGGTYNEQFF
abundance: -
v_gene: TRBV28
j_gene: TRBJ2-1

CDR3aa: CASMVAGGAGELFF
abundance: -
v_gene: TRBV19
j_gene: TRBJ2-2

CDR3aa: CSVAGNLPTDTQYF
abundance: few
v_gene: TRBV29-1
j_gene: TRBJ2-3

CDR3aa: CASSSGVNEKLFF
abundance: -
v_gene: TRBV6-4
j_gene: TRBJ1-4

CDR3aa: CASSRQDSFSGYTF
abundance: -
v_gene: TRBV19
j_gene: TRBJ1-2

CDR3aa: CASSQVPDNYEQYF
abundance: -
v_gene: TRBV4-1
j_gene: TRBJ2-7

CDR3aa: CATSKPGQAYNEQFF
abundance: -
v_gene: TRBV15
j_gene: TRBJ2-1

CDR3aa: CASSLAGTGLYEQYF
abundance: -
v_gene: TRBV11-2
j_gene: TRBJ2-7

CDR3aa: CASSYTGGVGGELFF
abundance: -
v_gene: TRBV28
j_gene: TRBJ2-2

CDR3aa: CASRRGDRFLYGYTF
abundance: -
v_gene: TRBV2
j_gene: TRBJ1-2

CDR3aa: CASRRDRGPYEQYF
abundance: -
v_gene: TRBV6-5
j_gene: TRBJ2-7

CDR3aa: CSASAQGRGTEAFF
abundance: few
v_gene: TRBV29-1
j_gene: TRBJ1-1

CDR3aa: CASSLDLAGAQGEQYF
abundance: few
v_gene: TRBV5-1
j_gene: TRBJ2-7

CDR3aa: CASSLKVLGLNSYEQYF
abundance: -
v_gene: TRBV5-4
j_gene: TRBJ2-7

CDR3aa: CASSYGLRSTGELFF
abundance: few
v_gene: TRBV6-5
j_gene: TRBJ2-2

CDR3aa: CASSSTGKDEKLFF
abundance: -
v_gene: TRBV5-4
j_gene: TRBJ1-4

CDR3aa: CASSYSLGGGNQPQHF
abundance: -
v_gene: TRBV6-2/TRBV6-3
j_gene: TRBJ1-5

CDR3aa: CASSPRTTTNYGYTF
abundance: -
v_gene: TRBV5-1
j_gene: TRBJ1-2

CDR3aa: CASNPGGANYGYTF
abundance: -
v_gene: TRBV7-9
j_gene: TRBJ1-2

CDR3aa: CASSWDSRSGANVLTF
abundance: -
v_gene: TRBV28
j_gene: TRBJ2-6

CDR3aa: CASSQRRVGEHTIYF
abundance: -
v_gene: TRBV3-1/TRBV3-2
j_gene: TRBJ1-3

CDR3aa: CASGLSRTDTQYF
abundance: -
v_gene: TRBV5-4
j_gene: TRBJ2-3

CDR3aa: CASRAVGVGENGYTF
abundance: -
v_gene: TRBV2
j_gene: TRBJ1-2

CDR3aa: CASSPLTGSSGNTIYF
abundance: -
v_gene: TRBV7-7
j_gene: TRBJ1-3

CDR3aa: CASAQGESGYTF
abundance: few
v_gene: TRBV11-2
j_gene: TRBJ1-2

CDR3aa: CASSTRWGGQGTPYEQYF
abundance: -
v_gene: TRBV5-4
j_gene: TRBJ2-7

CDR3aa: CASRVFLAGEQYF
abundance: -
v_gene: TRBV5-1
j_gene: TRBJ2-4

CDR3aa: CASSSSGGANIQYF
abundance: -
v_gene: TRBV7-2
j_gene: TRBJ2-4

CDR3aa: CASSSSAAGMNTEAFF
abundance: -
v_gene: TRBV5-6
j_gene: TRBJ1-1

CDR3aa: CASMWYQGAGETQYF
abundance: -
v_gene: TRBV6-5
j_gene: TRBJ2-5

CDR3aa: CASSQQGLNTGELFF
abundance: -
v_gene: TRBV14
j_gene: TRBJ2-2

CDR3aa: CASSPLTETQETQYF
abundance: -
v_gene: TRBV18
j_gene: TRBJ2-5

CDR3aa: CASSSRGHNSPLHF
abundance: once
v_gene: TRBV27
j_gene: TRBJ1-6

CDR3aa: CATSDSGLYEQYF
abundance: -
v_gene: TRBV24-1
j_gene: TRBJ2-7